This T cell receptor (beta chain) was captured by sequencing in a study of shared clonotypes between healthy human individuals. The authors loaded approximately 220 ng DNA, 25,000 to 30,000 T cell genomes, into sorted-subset replicate PCRs. Profiling relied on immunoSEQ multiplex PCR, and the TCRdb table lists in-frame clones only, not all of them. The data hold about 2.3 million clones, with 85% to 95% observed a single time. The CDR3 loop spans 14 amino acids. CDR1 SGHDT and CDR2 YYEEEE come from the germline V gene. The germline V and J ends were trimmed by 5 bases and 7 bases, with 18 bases remaining between them.

Specimen: naive CD4+ T cells from PBMCs. Regarding subset: CD45RA+ positively selected. This rearrangement joins TRBV5-6 to TRBJ2-5, with D perhaps being TRBD1 or TRBD2 (5 bases each). The clonotype comes from a man aged 18 to 30 in good health. Some clones in this sample may be carry-over from other donors' samples. The chain's CDR3 is CASRLRGWQSTQYF. The CDR3 DNA is TGTGCCAGCAGACTACGGGGCTGGCAGTCGACCCAGTACTTC.